This is a list of T cell receptor beta chains from one sample in a study of shared T cell receptors in the human thymus. Sequencing was performed with immunoSEQ multiplex PCR; in TCRdb, only in-frame clones are kept and a portion is missing. This table has 540,000 or so clones, about four fifths appearing once. This same sample was also taken into another study, of human thymus T cells.

The sequencing sample was made of thymocytes. The origin of the receptors is a boy younger than two with a congenital heart defect. Each CDR3 is given with its conserved first and last residue. The D gene is left open where the match is weak. Only some rows state a clone size, as once, few, many or a class for expanded clones.

clone_size d_call j_call v_call cdr3_aa cdr3_nt
. . TRBJ2-5 TRBV20-1 CSARAGETQYF TGCAGTGCTAGAGCGGGGGAGACCCAGTACTTC
. TRBD2 TRBJ2-7 TRBV14 CASSRLAGAYEQYF TGTGCCAGCAGCCGACTAGCGGGAGCCTACGAGCAGTACTTC
. TRBD2 TRBJ2-7 TRBV12-5 CASGLDTGTSATYEQYF TGTGCTAGTGGTTTGGATACCGGGACTAGCGCGACCTACGAGCAGTACTTC
. TRBD2 TRBJ2-5 TRBV25-1 CASSDRVLREGQYF TGTGCCAGCAGTGACAGGGTCCTTCGGGAGGGCCAGTACTTC
. TRBD1 TRBJ1-1 TRBV7-3 CASSLAGQGARRNTEAFF TGTGCCAGCAGCTTAGCGGGGCAGGGGGCCCGCCGGAACACTGAAGCTTTCTTT
. . TRBJ2-7 TRBV1 CTSSLTSFGFYEQYF TGCACCAGCAGCCTGACTAGCTTTGGGTTCTACGAGCAGTACTTC
once . TRBJ2-7 TRBV28 CASTVRSSYEQYF TGTGCCAGCACCGTGAGGAGCTCCTACGAGCAGTACTTC
. . TRBJ2-7 TRBV20-1 CSARDGPEQYF TGCAGTGCTAGAGATGGGCCCGAGCAGTACTTC
. . TRBJ2-5 TRBV27 CASSLKASARQETQYF TGTGCCAGCAGTTTAAAGGCTAGCGCCCGCCAAGAGACCCAGTACTTC
few . TRBJ2-7 TRBV14 CASSQVSPGAGWSYEQYF TGTGCCAGCAGCCAAGTTTCGCCAGGGGCAGGGTGGTCCTACGAGCAGTACTTC